This is a list of T cell receptor beta chains from one sample in a study of blood T cell repertoires in COVID-19. Measured with immunoSEQ multiplex PCR; TCRdb has only the in-frame clones, and not every one. Seen here are approximately 250,000 clones, roughly nine tenths observed once, and the top ten hold about 8.6%. The material sequenced was peripheral blood. These receptors were obtained from a middle-aged man with active or convalescent COVID-19. The CDR3 runs from the conserved cysteine through the conserved F or W. A D gene is named only where the DNA matches it firmly. Where a row states a size, it is once, few, many or the class of an expanded clone; other rows omit it.

TGTGCCAGTACGGGACAGGCCTCCTCTGGGGCCAACGTCCTGACTTTC | CASTGQASSGANVLTF | TRBJ2-6 | NA | TRBV18 | TRBD1
TGTGCCAGCAATCGAGGGGGACAGTACTATGGCTACACCTTC | CASNRGGQYYGYTF | TRBJ1-2 | few | TRBV25-1 | TRBD1
TGTGCCAGCAGCGTAGCTACTAGCAATGAGCAGTTCTTC | CASSVATSNEQFF | TRBJ2-1 | NA | TRBV9 | NA
TGTGCCAGCAGTGAAGGAGGGGGCGGCTATGGCTACACCTTC | CASSEGGGGYGYTF | TRBJ1-2 | NA | TRBV6-1 | TRBD1
TGTGCCAGCCGACAGGGGGCAGGCACCGGGGAGCTGTTTTTT | CASRQGAGTGELFF | TRBJ2-2 | NA | TRBV7-8 | TRBD1
TGTGCCAGCAGTCTTATGACGGGGGGGCGCGTTGGCACTGAAGCTTTCTTT | CASSLMTGGRVGTEAFF | TRBJ1-1 | NA | TRBV27 | NA
TGTGCCTCTAGAGCCGGGCCCGGGGGTAATTCACCCCTCCACTTT | CASRAGPGGNSPLHF | TRBJ1-6 | NA | TRBV30 | NA
TGTGCCAGCAGTGCGGAGGGTGGCGAGCAGTACTTC | CASSAEGGEQYF | TRBJ2-7 | NA | TRBV2 | NA
TGTGCCAGCAGCCCCCCTGCAGGGGATGAGCAGTTCTTC | CASSPPAGDEQFF | TRBJ2-1 | many | TRBV3-1/TRBV3-2 | NA
TGTGCCAGCAGTTCGCCTCGGACAGCGGCGAACACTGAAGCTTTCTTT | CASSSPRTAANTEAFF | TRBJ1-1 | NA | TRBV6-5 | NA
TGTGCCAGCAGCCTTTATTTAGCGGGGCAAGAGACCCAGTACTTC | CASSLYLAGQETQYF | TRBJ2-5 | NA | TRBV5-4 | TRBD2
TGTGCCTGGACTGAAGACGGACTAAGCTCTGGGGCCAACGTCCTGACTTTC | CAWTEDGLSSGANVLTF | TRBJ2-6 | once | TRBV30 | NA
TGTGCCAGCAGCTCCCTGACAGGGAGCACCGGGGAGCTGTTTTTT | CASSSLTGSTGELFF | TRBJ2-2 | NA | TRBV7-7 | TRBD1
TGTGCCAGCAGTTCTGCCATTGGGGGGGGCCGCACCGGGGAGCTGTTTTTT | CASSSAIGGGRTGELFF | TRBJ2-2 | NA | TRBV7-7 | NA
TGTGCCAGCAGCCAGCCCAGGGACATGGGGTCCTACGAGCAGTACTTC | CASSQPRDMGSYEQYF | TRBJ2-7 | NA | TRBV3-1/TRBV3-2 | NA
TGTGCCAGCACTAACCCCAACAGGGGGCGGGAGACCCAGTACTTC | CASTNPNRGRETQYF | TRBJ2-5 | NA | TRBV19 | TRBD1
TGTGCCAGTAGTTCCCCCCGGGGGGGATCCGATGAGCAGTTCTTC | CASSSPRGGSDEQFF | TRBJ2-1 | NA | TRBV19 | TRBD2
TGCGCCAGCAGCCGGGCCGGGACAATGAACACTGAAGCTTTCTTT | CASSRAGTMNTEAFF | TRBJ1-1 | NA | TRBV4-1 | NA
TGTGCCAGCAGCCTCCAGGGCGAGGACGAGCAGTACTTC | CASSLQGEDEQYF | TRBJ2-7 | NA | TRBV9 | NA
TGTGCCAGCAATACACCTTCGGAGCAGTACTTC | CASNTPSEQYF | TRBJ2-7 | NA | TRBV6-5 | NA
TGCAGCGTTGACAACCGGGTGAGAGGGTTAACCTACGAGCAGTACTTC | CSVDNRVRGLTYEQYF | TRBJ2-7 | NA | TRBV29-1 | NA
TGTGCCAGCAGCACCTCCGGGACAGGGGCATCTTTGGATGAGCAGTTCTTC | CASSTSGTGASLDEQFF | TRBJ2-1 | NA | TRBV9 | TRBD1
TGTGCCAGCCGAAACCCGACGACTAGCGATTCACCCCTCCACTTT | CASRNPTTSDSPLHF | TRBJ1-6 | once | TRBV28 | NA
TGTGCCAGCTCGGGACTAGCGGGACCCTACGAGCAGTACTTC | CASSGLAGPYEQYF | TRBJ2-7 | NA | TRBV18 | TRBD2
TGCGCCAGCGCGCCGGGACAGGGGGCTAACATTCAGTACTTC | CASAPGQGANIQYF | TRBJ2-4 | NA | TRBV10-1 | TRBD1
TGTGCCACTCGAGGGACAGGGGGCTTCTACGAGCAGTACTTC | CATRGTGGFYEQYF | TRBJ2-7 | NA | TRBV6-5 | TRBD1
TGTGCCAGCAGCGTAGGGAAGACTAGCGGAACCTACGAGCAGTACTTC | CASSVGKTSGTYEQYF | TRBJ2-7 | NA | TRBV9 | TRBD2
TGTGCCACCAGCATAGTGACAGGGATCGGTCAGCCCCAGCATTTT | CATSIVTGIGQPQHF | TRBJ1-5 | once | TRBV15 | TRBD1
TGTGCCAGCAGTGCTACCGGGACAGGGGGCGCCGGCTACACCTTC | CASSATGTGGAGYTF | TRBJ1-2 | NA | TRBV6-1 | TRBD1
TGTGCCAGCAGCTTAACGGGGAATCGCCTAAATTCACCCCTCCACTTT | CASSLTGNRLNSPLHF | TRBJ1-6 | once | TRBV13 | NA
TGTGCCAGCAGCCAAGCAGGACAGGGTCCCTATGGCTACACCTTC | CASSQAGQGPYGYTF | TRBJ1-2 | NA | TRBV4-2 | TRBD1
TGTGCCAGCAGCCTCCGGGGCAGGGGCCTCGCGCAGAGCTCCTACAATGAGCAGTTCTTC | CASSLRGRGLAQSSYNEQFF | TRBJ2-1 | once | TRBV7-6 | NA
TGTGCCAGCAGAGAGGGACAGGGAGGGACTGAAGCTTTCTTT | CASREGQGGTEAFF | TRBJ1-1 | NA | TRBV28 | TRBD1
TGTGCCAGCAGTATTTTACCCGGGACCCAGTACTTC | CASSILPGTQYF | TRBJ2-5 | NA | TRBV7-9 | NA
TGTGCCAGTATGACAGGGGTTCAGCCCCAGCATTTT | CASMTGVQPQHF | TRBJ1-5 | NA | TRBV6-5 | TRBD1
TGTGCCAGCAGCTTAAAGGGGGCCGGCACCGGGGAGCTGTTTTTT | CASSLKGAGTGELFF | TRBJ2-2 | NA | TRBV7-9 | TRBD1
TGTGCCAGCAGTTACGGACAGTCCTACGAGCAGTACTTC | CASSYGQSYEQYF | TRBJ2-7 | NA | TRBV6-5 | NA
TGCGCCAGCAGCTTGACCGGGGATACGCAGTATTTT | CASSLTGDTQYF | TRBJ2-3 | NA | TRBV5-1 | NA
TGTGCCAGCAGTTATCCGACAGGGGGCTTGAACACTGAAGCTTTCTTT | CASSYPTGGLNTEAFF | TRBJ1-1 | NA | TRBV6-2/TRBV6-3 | TRBD1
TGTGCCAGCAGCCCCGTTTTGGGAGGGCAGATTTACAATGAGCAGTTCTTC | CASSPVLGGQIYNEQFF | TRBJ2-1 | NA | TRBV3-1/TRBV3-2 | TRBD2
TGTGCCAGCACTCCCCCCAGGGCGCTTCGCAATGAGCAGTTCTTC | CASTPPRALRNEQFF | TRBJ2-1 | NA | TRBV28 | NA
TGTGCCAGCAGCGTATTGGAGGGAAGCTATGGCTACACCTTC | CASSVLEGSYGYTF | TRBJ1-2 | NA | TRBV9 | NA
TGTGCCAGCAGCGCCACAGGGGATCTAGAGACCCAGTACTTC | CASSATGDLETQYF | TRBJ2-5 | once | TRBV9 | TRBD1
TGTGCCTGGACCGAAGCCCCAGGGTACAATTCACCCCTCCACTTT | CAWTEAPGYNSPLHF | TRBJ1-6 | NA | TRBV30 | NA
TGTGCCAGCTCACCTACGCAGGGGAGGGCTGAAGCTTTCTTT | CASSPTQGRAEAFF | TRBJ1-1 | NA | TRBV18 | NA
TGTGCCAGCAGCAAAAGTGGAGCGAACACCGGGGAGCTGTTTTTT | CASSKSGANTGELFF | TRBJ2-2 | NA | TRBV21-1 | NA
TGTGCCGGTACTCAGGGCCCAGATACGCAGTATTTT | CAGTQGPDTQYF | TRBJ2-3 | NA | TRBV6-5 | NA
TGTGCCATCAGCGAACAGGGGGGTTATCAGGGCTATGGCTACACCTTC | CAISEQGGYQGYGYTF | TRBJ1-2 | NA | TRBV10-3 | TRBD1
TGTGCCACCGGGACTAGCGGGGGCAAAGAGACCCAGTACTTC | CATGTSGGKETQYF | TRBJ2-5 | NA | TRBV24-1 | TRBD2
TGCGCCAGCAGCTTACAGGGTACGAACACCGGGGAGCTGTTTTTT | CASSLQGTNTGELFF | TRBJ2-2 | NA | TRBV5-1 | NA
TGTGCCAGCAGTTTATCGGGGGGGCCAGCGGGCACTGAAGCTTTCTTT | CASSLSGGPAGTEAFF | TRBJ1-1 | NA | TRBV27 | NA